A selection of T cell receptor beta chains follows, all from one sample in a study of neurological immune-mediated disorders. Via MiXCR, TCRdb re-called the 5' RACE reads, giving one row per CDR3 protein. There are 55,000 to 85,000 distinct CDR3 sequences in the sample; 3.2% occur only once, and about 5% lies in the top ten. The sequencing sample was made of PBMCs. Every receptor here comes from a woman aged 45-59 years with multiple sclerosis. CDR3s include the opening cysteine and the closing phenylalanine or tryptophan. The D gene is left open where the match is weak. The size field is filled for only some rows; it gives once, few, many or a size class.

d_call: -
v_call: TRBV4-1
j_call: TRBJ1-2
clone_size: many
cdr3_aa: CASSQGADGYTF
cdr3_nt: TGCGCCAGCAGCCAGGGGGCGGATGGCTACACCTTC

d_call: TRBD1
v_call: TRBV4-1
j_call: TRBJ2-3
clone_size: many
cdr3_aa: CASSSQGVYTDTQYF
cdr3_nt: TGCGCCAGCAGCTCACAGGGGGTTTACACAGATACGCAGTATTTT

d_call: -
v_call: TRBV7-6
j_call: TRBJ2-1
clone_size: many
cdr3_aa: CASSLTQDSAYNEQFF
cdr3_nt: TGTGCCAGCAGCTTAACGCAGGACTCAGCCTACAATGAGCAGTTCTTC

d_call: -
v_call: TRBV14
j_call: TRBJ2-5
clone_size: many
cdr3_aa: CASSQESRWTVEQETQYF
cdr3_nt: TGTGCCAGCAGCCAAGAATCCCGGTGGACAGTAGAGCAAGAGACCCAGTACTTC

d_call: -
v_call: TRBV7-9
j_call: TRBJ2-1
clone_size: many
cdr3_aa: CASSLGTFSNEQFF
cdr3_nt: TGTGCCAGCAGCTTAGGGACTTTCTCCAATGAGCAGTTCTTC

d_call: -
v_call: TRBV19
j_call: TRBJ2-1
clone_size: many
cdr3_aa: CASSIGWGQGYNEQFF
cdr3_nt: TGTGCCAGTAGTATAGGCTGGGGGCAGGGCTACAATGAGCAGTTCTTC

d_call: -
v_call: TRBV5-5
j_call: TRBJ1-5
clone_size: many
cdr3_aa: CASSSQGNNQPQHF
cdr3_nt: TGTGCCAGCAGCTCCCAAGGGAACAATCAGCCCCAGCATTTT

d_call: -
v_call: TRBV5-1
j_call: TRBJ2-3
clone_size: many
cdr3_aa: CASSSGPGLYTDTQYF
cdr3_nt: TGCGCCAGCAGCTCAGGACCGGGACTTTACACAGATACGCAGTATTTT

d_call: -
v_call: TRBV6-2/TRBV6-3
j_call: TRBJ1-1
clone_size: many
cdr3_aa: CASSPLLGVGTEAFF
cdr3_nt: TGTGCCAGCAGTCCCCTGTTAGGGGTCGGCACTGAAGCTTTCTTT

d_call: -
v_call: TRBV29-1
j_call: TRBJ2-2
clone_size: many
cdr3_aa: CSVGNGELFF
cdr3_nt: TGCAGCGTTGGTAACGGGGAGCTGTTTTTT

d_call: -
v_call: TRBV7-2
j_call: TRBJ2-7
clone_size: many
cdr3_aa: CASSSTEVEQYF
cdr3_nt: TGTGCCAGCAGCTCTACGGAGGTCGAGCAGTACTTC

d_call: -
v_call: TRBV5-1
j_call: TRBJ2-2
clone_size: many
cdr3_aa: CASSLRSDTGELFF
cdr3_nt: TGCGCCAGCAGCTTACGTTCGGACACCGGGGAGCTGTTTTTT

d_call: -
v_call: TRBV6-5
j_call: TRBJ2-2
clone_size: many
cdr3_aa: CASTKAGSGELFF
cdr3_nt: TGTGCCAGCACGAAGGCCGGGTCCGGGGAGCTGTTTTTT

d_call: -
v_call: TRBV18
j_call: TRBJ2-4
clone_size: few
cdr3_aa: CASSPPEGADIQYF
cdr3_nt: TGTGCCAGCTCACCACCGGAGGGTGCGGACATTCAGTACTTC

d_call: TRBD2
v_call: TRBV4-2
j_call: TRBJ2-5
clone_size: many
cdr3_aa: CASSQVTSGGVRTQYF
cdr3_nt: TGTGCCAGCAGCCAAGTGACTAGCGGAGGTGTCAGGACCCAGTACTTC

d_call: -
v_call: TRBV20-1
j_call: TRBJ2-1
clone_size: many
cdr3_aa: CSARPRDKFNEQFF
cdr3_nt: TGCAGTGCTAGGCCCAGGGACAAATTCAATGAGCAGTTCTTC

d_call: -
v_call: TRBV20-1
j_call: TRBJ1-1
clone_size: many
cdr3_aa: CSALGALNTEAFF
cdr3_nt: TGCAGTGCCCTGGGGGCCTTGAACACTGAAGCTTTCTTT

d_call: -
v_call: TRBV28
j_call: TRBJ2-7
clone_size: many
cdr3_aa: CASSSGPPYEQYF
cdr3_nt: TGTGCCAGCAGTTCCGGGCCTCCCTACGAGCAGTACTTC

d_call: TRBD2
v_call: TRBV20-1
j_call: TRBJ2-7
clone_size: many
cdr3_aa: CSATATSGGPPYEQYF
cdr3_nt: TGCAGTGCTACAGCGACTAGCGGGGGTCCCCCCTACGAGCAGTACTTC

d_call: -
v_call: TRBV5-1
j_call: TRBJ2-6
clone_size: many
cdr3_aa: CASSTGNSGANVLTF
cdr3_nt: TGCGCCAGCAGCACAGGGAATTCTGGGGCCAACGTCCTGACTTTC

d_call: -
v_call: TRBV5-1
j_call: TRBJ2-7
clone_size: many
cdr3_aa: CASSLGQSSYEQYF
cdr3_nt: TGCGCCAGCAGCTTGGGCCAGAGCTCCTACGAGCAGTACTTC

d_call: TRBD1
v_call: TRBV19
j_call: TRBJ2-1
clone_size: many
cdr3_aa: CASSGYPGQGILNEQFF
cdr3_nt: TGTGCCAGTAGTGGATACCCGGGACAGGGTATTCTCAATGAGCAGTTCTTC

d_call: -
v_call: TRBV7-2
j_call: TRBJ2-1
clone_size: many
cdr3_aa: CASSLVFWDSNNEQFF
cdr3_nt: TGTGCCAGCAGCTTAGTGTTCTGGGACTCAAACAATGAGCAGTTCTTC

d_call: -
v_call: TRBV27
j_call: TRBJ1-5
clone_size: many
cdr3_aa: CASSLGGRYQPQHF
cdr3_nt: TGTGCCAGCAGTTTGGGAGGCAGGTATCAGCCCCAGCATTTT

d_call: TRBD2
v_call: TRBV20-1
j_call: TRBJ2-2
clone_size: many
cdr3_aa: CSATELATNTGELFF
cdr3_nt: TGCAGTGCCACTGAACTAGCGACGAACACCGGGGAGCTGTTTTTT

d_call: TRBD2
v_call: TRBV6-5
j_call: TRBJ2-1
clone_size: many
cdr3_aa: CASSYGLENEQFF
cdr3_nt: TGTGCCAGCAGTTACGGACTAGAGAATGAGCAGTTCTTC

d_call: -
v_call: TRBV19
j_call: TRBJ2-7
clone_size: -
cdr3_aa: CASSNHHAYEQYF
cdr3_nt: TGTGCCAGTAGTAATCATCACGCCTACGAGCAGTACTTC

d_call: -
v_call: TRBV6-5
j_call: TRBJ2-5
clone_size: many
cdr3_aa: CASSLKTNQETQYF
cdr3_nt: TGTGCCAGCAGTCTGAAGACTAATCAAGAGACCCAGTACTTC

d_call: TRBD2
v_call: TRBV20-1
j_call: TRBJ2-1
clone_size: many
cdr3_aa: CSARPSGGDSYNEQFF
cdr3_nt: TGCAGTGCTAGACCTAGCGGGGGGGATTCCTACAATGAGCAGTTCTTC

d_call: TRBD1
v_call: TRBV7-2
j_call: TRBJ1-4
clone_size: many
cdr3_aa: CASSPDRGEKLFF
cdr3_nt: TGTGCCAGCAGCCCCGACAGGGGGGAAAAACTGTTTTTT

d_call: -
v_call: TRBV5-1
j_call: TRBJ1-1
clone_size: many
cdr3_aa: CASSLGGGLNTEAFF
cdr3_nt: TGCGCCAGCAGCTTGGGAGGCGGACTCAACACTGAAGCTTTCTTT

d_call: TRBD1
v_call: TRBV11-2
j_call: TRBJ2-5
clone_size: many
cdr3_aa: CASSSQGAWGAQYF
cdr3_nt: TGTGCCAGCAGTTCCCAGGGGGCCTGGGGGGCCCAGTACTTC

d_call: -
v_call: TRBV12-3/TRBV12-4
j_call: TRBJ2-7
clone_size: many
cdr3_aa: CASSLGRLYEQYF
cdr3_nt: TGTGCCAGCAGTTTGGGCAGGCTCTACGAGCAGTACTTC

d_call: -
v_call: TRBV4-2
j_call: TRBJ2-1
clone_size: many
cdr3_aa: CASSQDDAGSYNEQFF
cdr3_nt: TGTGCCAGCAGCCAAGATGACGCGGGCTCCTACAATGAGCAGTTCTTC

d_call: -
v_call: TRBV18
j_call: TRBJ1-1
clone_size: many
cdr3_aa: CASSPLSGLGNAEAFF
cdr3_nt: TGTGCCAGCTCACCGCTATCCGGACTGGGGAACGCTGAAGCTTTCTTT

d_call: -
v_call: TRBV20-1
j_call: TRBJ2-1
clone_size: many
cdr3_aa: CSASFTRRAYNEQFF
cdr3_nt: TGCAGTGCTTCCTTCACTCGGAGGGCCTACAATGAGCAGTTCTTC

d_call: TRBD2
v_call: TRBV11-1
j_call: TRBJ2-5
clone_size: many
cdr3_aa: CASSSRLAGVQETQYF
cdr3_nt: TGTGCCAGCAGCTCGAGACTAGCGGGGGTTCAAGAGACCCAGTACTTC

d_call: -
v_call: TRBV20-1
j_call: TRBJ1-2
clone_size: many
cdr3_aa: CSTREDTDYGYTF
cdr3_nt: TGCAGCACCAGGGAGGATACCGACTATGGCTACACCTTC

d_call: -
v_call: TRBV5-1
j_call: TRBJ2-5
clone_size: many
cdr3_aa: CASSFGQPQETQYF
cdr3_nt: TGCGCCAGCAGCTTCGGACAGCCCCAAGAGACCCAGTACTTC

d_call: -
v_call: TRBV20-1
j_call: TRBJ2-3
clone_size: many
cdr3_aa: CSATDTRTDTQYF
cdr3_nt: TGCAGTGCTACCGACACCCGCACAGATACGCAGTATTTT